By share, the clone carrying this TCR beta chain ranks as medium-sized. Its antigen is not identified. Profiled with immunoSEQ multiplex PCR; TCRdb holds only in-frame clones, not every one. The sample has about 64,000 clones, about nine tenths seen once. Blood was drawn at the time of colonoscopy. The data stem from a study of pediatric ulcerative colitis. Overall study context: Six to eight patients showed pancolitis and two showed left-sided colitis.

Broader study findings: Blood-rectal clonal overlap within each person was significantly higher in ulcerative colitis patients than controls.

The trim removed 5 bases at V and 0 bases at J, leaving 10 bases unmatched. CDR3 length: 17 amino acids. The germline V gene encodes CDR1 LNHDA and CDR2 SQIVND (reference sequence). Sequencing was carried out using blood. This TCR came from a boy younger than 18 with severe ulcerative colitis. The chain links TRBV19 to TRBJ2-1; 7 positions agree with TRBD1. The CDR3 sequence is CASSPQGVQYSYNEQFF. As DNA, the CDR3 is TGTGCCAGTAGTCCCCAGGGGGTACAGTACTCCTACAATGAGCAGTTCTTC.